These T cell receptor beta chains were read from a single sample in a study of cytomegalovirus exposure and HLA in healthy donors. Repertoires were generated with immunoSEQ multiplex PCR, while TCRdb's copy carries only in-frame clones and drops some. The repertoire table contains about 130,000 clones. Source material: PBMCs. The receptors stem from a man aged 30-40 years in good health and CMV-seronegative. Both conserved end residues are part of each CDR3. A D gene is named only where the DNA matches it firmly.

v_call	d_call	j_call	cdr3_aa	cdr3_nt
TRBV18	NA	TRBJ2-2	CASSPLSKRREAGELFF	TGTGCCAGCTCACCACTCAGCAAGAGGAGGGAAGCCGGGGAGCTGTTTTTT
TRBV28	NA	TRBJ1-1	CASDSRTEAFF	TGTGCCAGTGACTCGCGGACTGAAGCTTTCTTT
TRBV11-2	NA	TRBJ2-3	CASSLDRRRGSSTDTQYF	TGTGCCAGCAGCTTAGATAGGCGACGGGGTTCTAGCACAGATACGCAGTATTTT
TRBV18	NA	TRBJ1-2	CASSLFRDGYTF	TGTGCCAGCTCACTATTCAGGGATGGCTACACCTTC
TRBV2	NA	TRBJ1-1	CASSSEVGGYTEAFF	TGTGCCAGCAGCTCCGAAGTAGGAGGTTACACTGAAGCTTTCTTT
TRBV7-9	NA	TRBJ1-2	CASSFRGSWPAYGYTF	TGTGCCAGCAGCTTTCGGGGAAGCTGGCCGGCCTATGGCTACACCTTC
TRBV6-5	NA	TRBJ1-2	CASSYGTSGGYTF	TGTGCCAGCAGTTACGGAACCTCAGGAGGCTACACCTTC
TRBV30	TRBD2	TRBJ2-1	CAWRGGSPSYNEQFF	TGTGCCTGGCGGGGCGGGAGTCCGTCCTACAATGAGCAGTTCTTC
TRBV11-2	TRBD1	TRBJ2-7	CASSLGGTGRHEQYF	TGTGCCAGCAGTTTGGGCGGGACAGGGAGACACGAGCAGTACTTC
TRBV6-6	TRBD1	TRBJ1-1	CASSRPDRTKSEAFF	TGTGCCAGCAGTAGACCGGACAGGACTAAAAGTGAAGCTTTCTTT
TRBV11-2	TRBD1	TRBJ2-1	CASSLLRSDRGVDGQFF	TGTGCCAGCAGCTTATTACGGTCGGACAGGGGCGTTGACGGGCAGTTCTTC
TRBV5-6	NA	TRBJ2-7	CASSPWRSGYEQYF	TGTGCCAGCAGCCCCTGGAGGAGCGGGTACGAGCAGTACTTC
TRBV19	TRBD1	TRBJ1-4	CASRFGDRVNEKLFF	TGTGCCAGTCGGTTTGGAGACAGGGTGAATGAAAAACTGTTTTTT
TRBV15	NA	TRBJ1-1	CATSSEAGKNTEAFF	TGTGCCACCAGCAGCGAAGCAGGGAAGAACACTGAAGCTTTCTTT
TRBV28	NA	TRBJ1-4	CASSPTGTATNEKLFF	TGTGCCAGCAGTCCCACTGGCACAGCAACTAATGAAAAACTGTTTTTT
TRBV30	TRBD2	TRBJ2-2	CAYTSGRGDTGELFF	TGTGCCTATACTAGCGGGAGAGGGGACACCGGGGAGCTGTTTTTT
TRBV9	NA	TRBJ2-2	CASSSSFTGELFF	TGTGCCAGCAGCTCCTCCTTCACCGGGGAGCTGTTTTTT
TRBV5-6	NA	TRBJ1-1	CASSLAGGEGTEAFF	TGTGCCAGCAGCTTGGCCGGGGGGGAAGGCACTGAAGCTTTCTTT
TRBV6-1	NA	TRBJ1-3	CASSERGGYAHTIYF	TGTGCCAGCAGTGAAAGGGGGGGGTATGCTCACACCATATATTTT
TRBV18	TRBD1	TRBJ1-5	CASSPKQQGGQPQHF	TGTGCCAGCTCACCAAAGCAACAGGGGGGCCAGCCCCAGCATTTT
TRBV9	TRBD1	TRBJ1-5	CARGTGTGGEGNQPQHF	TGTGCCAGGGGGACCGGGACAGGGGGCGAGGGCAATCAGCCCCAGCATTTT
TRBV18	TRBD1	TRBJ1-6	CASSRDRVDNSPLHF	TGTGCCAGCTCACGGGACAGGGTAGACAATTCACCCCTCCACTTT
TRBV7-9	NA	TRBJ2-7	CASSGTGTRAFFSYEQYF	TGTGCCAGCAGTGGCACAGGGACCCGCGCGTTTTTCTCCTACGAGCAGTACTTC
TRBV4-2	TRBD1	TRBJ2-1	CASSPRVGGAGNEQFF	TGTGCCAGCAGCCCAAGGGTAGGGGGCGCCGGCAATGAGCAGTTCTTC
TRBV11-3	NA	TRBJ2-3	CASSLGASTDTQYF	TGTGCCAGCAGCTTGGGGGCGTCCACAGATACGCAGTATTTT
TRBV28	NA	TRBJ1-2	CASSLGPSQSPGYTF	TGTGCCAGCAGTTTGGGGCCCTCCCAATCCCCTGGCTACACCTTC
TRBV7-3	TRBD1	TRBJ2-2	CASSRTGDTGELFF	TGTGCCAGCAGCCGGACAGGGGACACCGGGGAGCTGTTTTTT
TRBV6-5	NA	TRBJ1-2	CASSYSPQGNYGYTF	TGTGCCAGCAGTTACTCACCTCAGGGCAACTATGGCTACACCTTC
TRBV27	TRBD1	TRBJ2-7	CASSLSPGGYEQYF	TGTGCCAGCAGTTTATCCCCAGGGGGCTACGAGCAGTACTTC
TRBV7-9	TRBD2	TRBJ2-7	CASSFARLAGYEQYF	TGTGCCAGCAGCTTCGCGAGACTAGCGGGCTACGAGCAGTACTTC
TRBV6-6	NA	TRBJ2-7	CASSSFYEQYF	TGTGCCAGCAGCTCCTTCTACGAGCAGTACTTC
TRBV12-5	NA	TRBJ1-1	CASRGSNTEAFF	TGTGCCTCGCGGGGTTCTAACACTGAAGCTTTCTTT
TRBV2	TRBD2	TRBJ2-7	CASRGGVYEQYF	TGTGCCAGCAGGGGGGGGGTCTACGAGCAGTACTTC
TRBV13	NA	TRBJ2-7	CASSLGYRLDEQYF	TGTGCCAGCAGCTTAGGCTACCGACTGGACGAGCAGTACTTC
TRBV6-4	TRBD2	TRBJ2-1	CASSDSAGGSEQFF	TGTGCCAGCAGTGACTCTGCGGGAGGGAGTGAGCAGTTCTTC
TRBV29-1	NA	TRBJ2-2	CSVEEGGAGELFF	TGCAGCGTTGAAGAAGGGGGGGCCGGGGAGCTGTTTTTT
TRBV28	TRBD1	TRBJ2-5	CASRTQGAETQYF	TGTGCCAGCAGGACACAGGGGGCGGAGACCCAGTACTTC
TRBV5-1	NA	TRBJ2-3	CASSLGYNTDTQYF	TGCGCCAGCAGCTTGGGTTACAACACAGATACGCAGTATTTT
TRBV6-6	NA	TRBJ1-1	CASLRGTPTQAFF	TGTGCCAGTCTACGAGGCACCCCAACTCAAGCTTTCTTT
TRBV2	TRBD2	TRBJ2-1	CASTRSAGGVYNEQFF	TGTGCCAGCACCAGGAGCGCGGGAGGGGTCTACAATGAGCAGTTCTTC
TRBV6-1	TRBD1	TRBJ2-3	CASSGQGARDTQYF	TGTGCCAGCAGCGGACAGGGGGCGCGGGATACGCAGTATTTT
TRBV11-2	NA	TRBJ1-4	CASSTSKQGADEKLFF	TGTGCCAGCAGCACCTCTAAACAGGGCGCAGACGAAAAACTGTTTTTT
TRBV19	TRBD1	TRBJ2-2	CASTLDRGGGELFF	TGTGCCAGTACCCTAGACAGGGGTGGCGGGGAGCTGTTTTTT